One and the same sample provided the 14 T cell receptor beta chains below, sequenced in a study of blood T cell repertoires in COVID-19. The data were produced by immunoSEQ multiplex PCR, yet TCRdb's version contains in-frame clones alone and is incomplete. The sample yields 75,000 to 80,000 clones, about 88% seen once. Sequencing was done on a sample of peripheral blood. The receptors derive from a human donor in a cohort sampled during active COVID-19.

The CDR3 nucleotides read TGTGCCAGCAGCCAGGGACTAGCGGGAGGAGTTTACGAGCAGTACTTC. Residues: CASSQGLAGGVYEQYF. The V and J genes are TRBV3-1 (or the pseudogene TRBV3-2) and TRBJ2-7, with TRBD2 matching 15 bases. Per the germline V gene, CDR1 is LGHDT and CDR2 is YNNKEL (reference sequence). V lost 3 bases and J lost 4; bases outside the gene matches: 4. The CDR3 extends over 16 amino acids.

The chain carries TRBV19 and TRBJ1-5; 7 positions agree with TRBD1. CDR3 length equals 15 residues. Per germline, CDR1 LNHDA and CDR2 SQIVND (reference sequence). Losses at the gene ends were 6 bases for V and 6 bases for J; bases not matched to a gene: 11. This CDR3 is CASSPPGGDSQPQHF. The CDR3 DNA sequence: TGTGCCAGTAGCCCTCCAGGCGGGGACAGTCAGCCCCAGCATTTT.

The chain carries TRBV6-2 or TRBV6-3 and TRBJ1-2; 10 bases are shared with TRBD1. CDR1 MNHEY and CDR2 SVGEGT come from the germline V gene. The CDR3 loop spans 15 amino acids. After removal of 6 bases from V and 4 bases from J, the junction contained 8 bases not matched to a gene. CDR3 DNA sequence: TGTGCCAGCAGCCATGCAGGACAGGGGGGCTATGGCTACACCTTC. Its protein product is CASSHAGQGGYGYTF.

The CDR3 DNA sequence: TGTGCCAGTAGTGGGCGAATAGCGGGAAAACAAGAGACCCAGTACTTC. Translation: CASSGRIAGKQETQYF. J is TRBJ2-5 and V is TRBV19, with 8 nucleotides matching TRBD2. Per germline, CDR1 LNHDA and CDR2 SQIVND (reference sequence). CDR3 length equals 16 residues. J lost 2 bases, V lost 5 bases, and 10 bases had no gene match.

This chain connects TRBV15 to TRBJ2-3; D is undetermined. The V and J ends lost 2 bases and 2 bases respectively, with 17 bases between them. Germline lookup yields CDR1 LNHNV and CDR2 YYDKDF (reference sequence). The CDR3 is 17 residues long. CDR3 sequence (DNA): TGTGCCACCAGCAGATCCCCCCCGAGGAACCCCACAGATACGCAGTATTTT. Encoded protein: CATSRSPPRNPTDTQYF.

The rearrangement links TRBV10-3 to TRBJ2-3; 11 bases are a match to TRBD1. This CDR3 has 15 residues. Per the germline V gene, CDR1 is ENHRY and CDR2 is SYGVKD. The J segment lost 3 bases and the V segment lost 7 bases, leaving 6 bases of the junction unmatched. The CDR3 here is CAINFRDRGTDTQYF. The CDR3 nucleotides are TGTGCCATCAATTTCCGGGACAGGGGGACAGATACGCAGTATTTT.

The V call is TRBV27, the J call TRBJ2-2; 8 bases map to TRBD1. The CDR3 contains 14 residues. J lost 6 bases, V lost 0 bases, and 0 bases had no gene match. The V gene's germline CDR1 is MNHEY and CDR2 SMNVEV (reference sequence). Here the CDR3 DNA reads TGTGCCAGCAGTTTATCGACAGGGGCCGGGGAGCTGTTTTTT. The encoded protein is CASSLSTGAGELFF.

This clone was detected once. The rearrangement joins TRBV11-3 to TRBJ2-3; D is ambiguous. Trimming took off 4 bases at V and 5 bases at J, with 16 bases between the two ends. This CDR3 comprises 15 residues. CDR1 and CDR2 (germline): SGHNT, YENEEA. The chain's CDR3 is CASSSKSVPGDTQYF. For the CDR3, the DNA is TGTGCCAGCAGCTCAAAAAGCGTCCCCGGAGATACGCAGTATTTT.

In the case of this clone: An end of the junction differs from the germline gene, which may be a read error. This chain connects TRBV14 to TRBJ2-5, with unresolved D. CDR3 size: 13 residues. Germline V gene lookup returns CDR1 SGHDN and CDR2 FVKESK. The CDR3 region is CASSQDLAANPHF. The CDR3 coding sequence is TGTGCCAGCAGCCAAGATTTGGCCGCCAACCCTCACTTC. The variable domain in full, with the rest retrieved from reference TRBV14 and TRBJ2-5, is EAGVTQFPSHSVIEKGQTVTLRCDPISGHDNLYWYRRVMGKEIKFLLHFVKESKQDESGMPNNRFLAERTGGTYSTLKVQPAELEDSGVYFCASSQDLAANPHFGPGTRLLVL.

The genes are TRBV5-6 and TRBJ2-5; 11 nucleotides line up with TRBD2. V lost 4 bases, J lost 3 bases, and 14 bases stayed unmatched. Germline V gene sequence: CDR1 SGHDT, CDR2 YYEEEE. This CDR3 spans 18 amino acids. CDR3 DNA sequence: TGTGCCAGCAGCGGCGACCGCCTGACTAGCGGGGAGGAAGAGACCCAGTACTTC. This translates into CASSGDRLTSGEEETQYF.

V gene TRBV20-1 combines with J gene TRBJ2-7; D is possibly TRBD2 (5 bases). The CDR3 covers 12 residues. V lost 3 bases to trimming and J lost 0 bases, with 6 bases between them. Germline lookup yields CDR1 DFQATT and CDR2 SNEGSKA (reference sequence). CDR3 protein: CSASGSSYEQYF. The CDR3 coding sequence is TGCAGTGCTAGTGGGAGCTCCTACGAGCAGTACTTC.

This clone occurred once. Other DNA sequences from this sample encode an identical CDR3 as well. The V gene is TRBV18, the J gene TRBJ1-5; 11 bases align to TRBD1. The V and J ends lost 6 bases and 1 base, in that order; junction bases with no gene match: 11. In germline, CDR1 is KGHSH, CDR2 LQKENI. The length of the CDR3 is 18 residues. CDR3 DNA: TGTGCCAGCTCGCCCGGGACAGGGGGAAAAAGAAGCAATCAGCCCCAGCATTTT. It translates to CASSPGTGGKRSNQPQHF.

This clone has a handful of counts. This sequence joins TRBV7-2 and TRBJ2-4; 11 bases match TRBD2. Looked up from germline, CDR1 is SGHTA and CDR2 is FQGNSA. The trim removed 0 bases at V and 0 bases at J, leaving 4 bases unmatched. The CDR3 is 18 amino acids. In DNA, the CDR3 is TGTGCCAGCAGCTTAGCCCTTGGGACTAGCGGAGCCAAAAACATTCAGTACTTC. Translating gives CASSLALGTSGAKNIQYF.

The rearrangement links TRBV4-1 to TRBJ1-1; D not certain. The CDR3 is 13 amino acids. Trimming left V 0 bases short and J 3 bases short, with 5 bases between. The germline V gene encodes CDR1 MGHRA and CDR2 YSYEKL. DNA of the CDR3: TGCGCCAGCAGCCAAGACCGGGACACTGAAGCTTTCTTT. Its translation: CASSQDRDTEAFF.